The T cell receptor beta chain described here comes from a study of cytomegalovirus exposure and HLA in healthy donors. Overall study findings and caveats: Sequencing likely produced, as an artifact, a cluster of highly shared sequence variants.

Of note for this clone: What it binds is unknown.

Primers included in the PCR were 60 Vbeta and 13 Jbeta primers. The repertoire was sequenced with immunoSEQ multiplex PCR; TCRdb's copy has only in-frame clones and lacks some. The profile shows around 68,000 clones, approximately 72% of them singletons. Germline V lookup: CDR1 SGHTA, CDR2 FQGNSA. Trimming took 2 bases from V and 6 from J, leaving 22 bases between them. The CDR3 consists of 17 residues. The clonotype was recovered from a woman younger than 45 in good health and CMV-seronegative. This rearrangement joins TRBV7-2 to TRBJ1-2, with D maybe TRBD1 (6 bases). The sequencing sample was made of PBMCs. The CDR3 coding sequence is TGTGCCAGCAGCTTACACCCGGGTTCCGCAGGGGCTGATGGCTACACCTTC. Amino acid sequence: CASSLHPGSAGADGYTF.